The 31 T cell receptor beta chains given below trace back to one sample, sequenced in a study of blood T cell repertoires in COVID-19. Clones were read by immunoSEQ multiplex PCR, and TCRdb kept only the in-frame ones, dropping some. The sample carries roughly 230,000 clones, about four fifths recorded once. The source material was peripheral blood. The receptors here all came from a middle-aged man with active or convalescent COVID-19.

This rearrangement joins TRBV7-2 to TRBJ1-2; D possibly corresponds to TRBD1 (6 bases). V was clipped by 7 bases and J by 1 base, with 13 bases between them. The CDR3 is 14 residues long. Germline V lookup: CDR1 SGHTA, CDR2 FQGNSA. The CDR3 sequence: CASTRVGGNYGYTF. The CDR3 nucleotides are TGTGCCAGCACCCGGGTAGGGGGTAACTATGGCTACACCTTC.

The chain carries TRBV19 and TRBJ1-2; 9 nucleotides agree with TRBD1. The CDR3 runs 13 residues. The ends lost 3 bases at V and 8 bases at J; junction bases unmatched: 4. Per the germline V gene, CDR1 is LNHDA and CDR2 is SQIVND (reference sequence). The CDR3 DNA follows: TGTGCCAGTAGTATGGGACAGGGTCGGGGCTACACCTTC. Protein sequence: CASSMGQGRGYTF.

This chain connects TRBV7-2 to TRBJ1-5; D possibly corresponds to TRBD1 (5 bases). Trimming stripped 4 bases from V and 6 bases from J, with 13 bases between. The CDR3 covers 14 residues. Germline lookup yields CDR1 SGHTA and CDR2 FQGNSA. For the CDR3, the DNA is TGTGCCAGCAGCTCAACAGGAGTAACTCAGCCCCAGCATTTT. Its translation: CASSSTGVTQPQHF.

This clone turned up a few times. At one boundary the junction diverges from the germline segment, which might be a read error. The chain carries TRBV7-7 and TRBJ2-5; 10 positions match TRBD2. The CDR3 has 16 amino acids. The V gene's germline CDR1 is SSHAT and CDR2 FNYEAQ (reference sequence). The CDR3 is CASSLRLAGESETQYF. In DNA form, the CDR3 reads TGTGCTAGCAGCTTAAGGCTAGCGGGGGAGTCGGAGACCCAGTACTTC.

This clone was recorded a few times. The genes are TRBV5-1 and TRBJ1-4; 9 bases are shared with TRBD1. This CDR3 contains 17 residues. V shed 4 bases, J shed 0 bases, and the junction held 7 bases outside the gene matches. The germline CDR1 and CDR2 sequences are SGHRS and YFSETQ. This chain's CDR3 is CASSITGGFATNEKLFF. The CDR3 coding sequence is TGCGCCAGCAGCATTACAGGGGGCTTTGCAACTAATGAAAAACTGTTTTTT.

V is TRBV25-1 and J is TRBJ2-5; D is perhaps TRBD1 (6 bases). The CDR3 length is 15 residues. The germline gives CDR1 MGHDK, CDR2 SYGVNS. V was clipped by 4 bases and J by 2 bases, with 14 bases between them. The CDR3 DNA is TGTGCCAGCAGTGTAACCGGGACACATCAAGAGACCCAGTACTTC. Its protein product is CASSVTGTHQETQYF.

CDR3 protein: CASTLDSNYGYTF. The CDR3 DNA sequence: TGTGCCAGCACCTTGGACAGTAACTATGGCTACACCTTC. V gene TRBV28 combines with J gene TRBJ1-2, with D possibly being TRBD1 (6 bases). Germline values: CDR1 MDHEN, CDR2 SYDVKM. V was pared by 7 bases and J by 1 base, with 10 bases between. This CDR3 has 13 amino acids.

The V gene is TRBV5-6, the J gene TRBJ1-5; the match to TRBD1 covers 8 bases. CDR1 is SGHDT, CDR2 YYEEEE, per germline. This CDR3 is 15 amino acids long. V shed 5 bases, J shed 2 bases, and the junction held 6 bases outside the gene matches. For the CDR3, the DNA is TGTGCCAGCAGTCCCAGGGGGCTCGGCAATCAGCCCCAGCATTTT. Amino acid sequence: CASSPRGLGNQPQHF.

V usage is TRBV2 and J usage is TRBJ2-1; 9 nucleotides agree with TRBD1. Germline loops: CDR1 SNHLY, CDR2 FYNNEI. J gave up 3 bases and V 5 bases, and 5 bases lay outside the gene matches. The CDR3 totals 15 residues. CDR3 residues: CASSSGQGIYNEQFF. The CDR3 region has the DNA TGTGCCAGCAGTTCGGGACAGGGCATCTACAATGAGCAGTTCTTC.

V gene TRBV24-1 combines with J gene TRBJ2-1; 8 nucleotides agree with TRBD1. With 2 bases clipped from V and 4 bases from J, the junction kept 9 bases outside the gene matches. Germline loops: CDR1 KGHDR, CDR2 SFDVKD. The CDR3 runs to 17 residues. CDR3 DNA sequence: TGTGCCACCAGTGATTCCGGACAGGGATTGACTTACAATGAGCAGTTCTTC. Its protein product is CATSDSGQGLTYNEQFF.

A note on this clone: The sample holds other DNA sequences that translate to the same CDR3. This CDR3 reads CASSPDRAYGYTF. The CDR3 DNA sequence: TGTGCCAGCTCCCCGGACAGGGCCTATGGCTACACCTTC. The chain uses TRBV18 and TRBJ1-2; 8 nucleotides line up with TRBD1. V gave up 6 bases and J gave up 4 bases; unmatched junction bases: 4. Germline-derived CDR1 and CDR2 are KGHSH and LQKENI. This CDR3 is built from 13 residues.

The chain couples TRBV5-1 to TRBJ1-4; TRBD1 is a possible D gene (6 bases). Germline V gene lookup returns CDR1 SGHRS and CDR2 YFSETQ. Trimming cost V 4 bases and J 8 bases, with 15 bases left between them. The CDR3 contains 14 residues. The CDR3 sequence: CASSLDRRVEKLFF. The CDR3 nucleotides read TGCGCCAGCAGCCTCGACAGGAGAGTGGAAAAACTGTTTTTT.

The J gene is TRBJ2-7, the V gene TRBV30, with 7 bases identical to TRBD1. CDR3 size: 14 residues. Unmatched junction bases numbered 15, after V lost 7 bases and J lost 6 bases. From germline, CDR1 is GTSNPN and CDR2 SVGIG (reference sequence). The CDR3 spells CASTSGTENSEQYF. Here the CDR3 DNA reads TGTGCCTCAACCTCCGGGACAGAGAATAGCGAGCAGTACTTC. Full variable domain (remainder filled in from reference TRBV30 and TRBJ2-7): SQTIHQWPATLVQPVGSPLSLECTVEGTSNPNLYWYRQAAGRGLQLLFYSVGIGQISSEVPQNLSASRPQDRQFILSSKKLLLSDSGFYLCASTSGTENSEQYFGPGTRLTVT.

The V gene is TRBV5-1, the J gene TRBJ2-2; TRBD2 matches 9 bases. The CDR3 totals 16 residues. V trimming: 5 bases; J trimming: 8 bases; junction bases outside the gene matches: 13. Germline CDR1 and CDR2: SGHRS and YFSETQ. CDR3 nucleotides: TGCGCCAGCAGTTTTTCCGGGACTAGCATATCAGGGGAGCTGTTTTTT. The encoded protein is CASSFSGTSISGELFF.

The V gene is TRBV19, the J gene TRBJ1-6, with TRBD1 matching 7 bases. This CDR3 comprises 13 residues. Trimming removed 9 bases from V and 10 bases from J; junction bases left unmatched: 9. CDR1 LNHDA and CDR2 SQIVND come from the germline V gene (reference sequence). The CDR3 DNA reads as TGTGCCAGGACCGGGACAGTGGTCTCACCCCTCCACTTT. Amino acid sequence: CARTGTVVSPLHF. Based on the CDR3 plus reference TRBV19 and TRBJ1-6, the full variable domain is DGGITQSPKYLFRKEGQNVTLSCEQNLNHDAMYWYRQDPGQGLRLIYYSQIVNDFQKGDIAEGYSVSREKKESFPLTVTSAQKNPTAFYLCARTGTVVSPLHFGNGTRLTVT.

The chain carries TRBV6-5 and TRBJ1-2; TRBD1 matches at 7 bases. Germline CDR1 MNHEY, CDR2 SVGAGI. This CDR3 contains 15 residues. Trimming took 6 bases from V and 2 from J; bases not matched to a gene: 9. CDR3: CASRQRGTENYGYTF. The DNA for the CDR3 is TGTGCCAGCAGACAACGGGGGACAGAGAACTATGGCTACACCTTC.

The chain employs TRBV6-4 and TRBJ1-2; the match to TRBD1 covers 8 bases. The CDR3 runs 15 residues. Per the germline V gene, CDR1 is MRHNA and CDR2 is SNTAGT. The V gene end was trimmed by 6 bases and the J gene end by 3 bases; junction bases not matched to a gene: 9. The CDR3 bases are TGTGCCAGCAGCCCGGGACAGGACGACTACTATGGCTACACCTTC. It specifies CASSPGQDDYYGYTF.

This rearrangement joins TRBV7-9 to TRBJ2-2; 8 bases are shared with TRBD2. Germline-derived CDR1 and CDR2 are SEHNR and FQNEAQ (reference sequence). Germline trimming cut 7 bases from V and 3 bases from J; bases unmatched to any gene: 4. There are 14 residues in the CDR3. The CDR3 spells CASTGGADTGELFF. CDR3 DNA sequence: TGTGCCAGCACCGGGGGGGCAGACACCGGGGAGCTGTTTTTT.

The rearrangement uses TRBV11-3 and TRBJ2-1; 10 nucleotides align to TRBD2. V dropped 6 bases and J dropped 8; count of bases not matched to a gene: 16. The V gene's germline CDR1 is SGHNT and CDR2 YENEEA. The CDR3 totals 17 residues. CDR3 coding DNA: TGTGCCAGCAGTCCCCGGCGGACTAGCGGCTTCGGGTATGAGCAGTTCTTC. Translated: CASSPRRTSGFGYEQFF.

The J gene is TRBJ1-5, the V gene TRBV6-1; D is unclear. Germline V gene data show CDR1 as MNHNS and CDR2 as SASEGT. This CDR3 has 15 amino acids. V gave up 1 base and J gave up 0 bases, with 7 bases separating them. The CDR3 DNA reads TGTGCCAGCAGTGAAGTACGGGATAGCAATCAGCCCCAGCATTTT. It is translated as CASSEVRDSNQPQHF.

The chain carries TRBV6-2 or TRBV6-3 and TRBJ2-2; 13 nucleotides line up with TRBD2. Germline values: CDR1 MNHEY, CDR2 SVGEGT. The CDR3 is 18 amino acids. V lost 0 bases to trimming and J lost 2 bases; unmatched junction nucleotides: 3. The CDR3 here is CASSYSTSGGSNTGELFF. DNA of the CDR3: TGTGCCAGCAGTTACTCGACTAGCGGGGGGTCTAACACCGGGGAGCTGTTTTTT.

This clone was seen once. The chain joins TRBV10-1 to TRBJ2-5; tentative D call: TRBD2 (5 bases). The CDR3 runs 14 residues. Trimming took 6 bases from V and 4 from J, leaving 15 bases between them. The V gene's germline CDR1 is WNHNN and CDR2 SYGVQD (reference sequence). CDR3 DNA sequence: TGCGCCAGCAGATGGATTAGCAGCGGAGAGACCCAGTACTTC. Protein product: CASRWISSGETQYF.

The chain uses TRBV7-2 and TRBJ1-3; no reliable D call. This CDR3 contains 14 residues. Between the trimmed V and J ends, which lost 5 bases and 0 bases, there was a span of 8 bases. Germline values: CDR1 SGHTA, CDR2 FQGNSA. CDR3 protein: CASSTTPSGNTIYF. CDR3 coding DNA: TGTGCCAGCAGCACAACCCCCTCTGGAAACACCATATATTTT.

V and J are TRBV29-1 and TRBJ2-3, with D tentatively TRBD2 (6 bases). V was shortened by 3 bases and J by 0 bases, with 7 bases between the two germline ends. The CDR3 loop spans 13 amino acids. The germline gives CDR1 SQVTM, CDR2 ANQGSEA. The CDR3 bases are TGCAGCGTTGAGGAGGGAAGCACAGATACGCAGTATTTT. This encodes CSVEEGSTDTQYF.

The chain links TRBV19 to TRBJ2-2; D is perhaps TRBD1 (5 bases). CDR1 LNHDA and CDR2 SQIVND come from the germline V gene (reference sequence). V lost 3 bases to trimming and J lost 0 bases, with 14 bases between them. The CDR3 contains 17 residues. The DNA of the CDR3 is TGTGCCAGTAGTATTATCTTTGACAGCACGAACACCGGGGAGCTGTTTTTT. Encoded protein: CASSIIFDSTNTGELFF.

The chain recombines TRBV7-2 with TRBJ2-6; no clear D. The CDR3 loop spans 16 amino acids. The germline V gene encodes CDR1 SGHTA and CDR2 FQGNSA. V was clipped by 0 bases and J by 1 base, with 7 bases between them. DNA for the CDR3: TGTGCCAGCAGCTTAGCGTCGGGTTCTGGGGCCAACGTCCTGACTTTC. It yields the protein CASSLASGSGANVLTF.

The chain is built from TRBV18 and TRBJ2-2; D is undetermined. The CDR3 extends over 14 amino acids. The V and J ends lost 3 bases and 1 base respectively, with 6 bases between them. The germline V gene encodes CDR1 KGHSH and CDR2 LQKENI. In nucleotides, the CDR3 is TGTGCCAGCTCACCCGGTCTGAACACCGGGGAGCTGTTTTTT. This sequence encodes CASSPGLNTGELFF.

V is TRBV4-3 and J is TRBJ1-1; 7 nucleotides agree with TRBD1. V shed 0 bases and J 11 bases; nucleotides not matched to a gene: 9. Germline values: CDR1 LGHNA, CDR2 YSLEER. The CDR3 covers 14 residues. The CDR3 bases are TGCGCCAGCAGCCAAGAATTCCGAGACAGGGAGGCTTTCTTT. Its protein is CASSQEFRDREAFF.

The chain recombines TRBV19 with TRBJ2-3; tentatively, D is TRBD1 (7 bases). CDR1 and CDR2 from the germline V gene are LNHDA and SQIVND (reference sequence). The CDR3 is 14 amino acids. V was cut by 5 bases and J by 6 bases, with 15 bases left in between. DNA of the CDR3: TGTGCCAGTAGTCGAACTAGCAGGGGGGATACGCAGTATTTT. Translating it yields CASSRTSRGDTQYF.

The V call is TRBV19, the J call TRBJ2-4; D may be TRBD1 (5 bases). V was shortened by 6 bases and J by 3 bases, with 9 bases between the two germline ends. Germline CDR1 is LNHDA and CDR2 is SQIVND (reference sequence). The CDR3 runs 13 residues. The CDR3 loop is CASSTGLKNIQYF. CDR3 in DNA: TGTGCCAGTAGCACAGGCCTCAAAAACATTCAGTACTTC.

The rearrangement links TRBV6-6 to TRBJ2-7; D is perhaps TRBD1 (6 bases). The CDR3 spans 12 residues. The V gene's germline CDR1 is MNHNY and CDR2 SVGAGI (reference sequence). Trimming cost V 5 bases and J 7 bases, with 12 bases left between them. CDR3 protein: CASSRTGSEQYF. In DNA, the CDR3 is TGTGCCAGCAGTCGCACAGGGTCAGAGCAGTACTTC.